Given below is one T cell receptor beta chain in context. This record belongs to a study of blood T cell repertoires in COVID-19. Study context: Acute-phase and convalescent COVID-19 samples originated in the United States, Italy and Spain. PBMCs, B-cell-depleted T cells, or T cells were the source of the cDNA or gDNA that made up the material.

In the original workflow: The assay estimated nucleated cells by amplifying reference gene primers. Libraries were prepared by immunoSEQ multiplex PCR; TCRdb keeps only in-frame clonotypes and omits some of them. D and trimming come from the DNA, and the V and J calls and clone size come from that table. In the table there are nearly 110,000 clones, 71% of which are singletons. The sequence came from a human donor with acute or convalescent COVID-19. The donor label of this sample is uncertain. The sequenced material came from peripheral blood.

CDR3 sequence reads: CASSQGRGQGATNYGYTF. In nucleotides, the CDR3 is TGTGCCAGCAGCCAAGGACGCGGACAGGGGGCGACTAACTATGGCTACACCTTC. The rearrangement links TRBV3-1 (or the pseudogene TRBV3-2) to TRBJ1-2; 11 positions match TRBD1. Germline V gene lookup returns CDR1 LGHDT and CDR2 YNNKEL (reference sequence). V was pared by 1 base and J by 0 bases, with 7 bases of the junction left unmatched. The CDR3 length is 18 residues.